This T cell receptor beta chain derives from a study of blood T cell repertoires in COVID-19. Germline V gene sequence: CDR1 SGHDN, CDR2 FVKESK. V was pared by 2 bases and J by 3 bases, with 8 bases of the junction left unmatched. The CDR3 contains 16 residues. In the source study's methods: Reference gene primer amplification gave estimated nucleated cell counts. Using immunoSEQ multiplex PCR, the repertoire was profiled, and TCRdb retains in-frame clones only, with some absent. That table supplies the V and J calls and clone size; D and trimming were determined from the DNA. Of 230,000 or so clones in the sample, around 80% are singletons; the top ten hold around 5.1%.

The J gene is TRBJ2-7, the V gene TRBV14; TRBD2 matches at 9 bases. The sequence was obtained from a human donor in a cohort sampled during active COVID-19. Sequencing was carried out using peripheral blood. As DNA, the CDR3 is TGTGCCAGCAGCCAATTAGACCTAGCGGGACGCTACGAGCAGTACTTC. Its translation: CASSQLDLAGRYEQYF.